This TCR beta chain was profiled in a study of identical twins. Overall study findings and caveats: In cord blood, abundant beta clonotypes had fewer insertions; memory showed no trend. It was possible that invariant MAIT and iNKT cells partly confounded the zero-insertion analyses.

This clonotype came up a few times. Its specificity is unknown. TCRdb reprocessed the 5' RACE reads via MiXCR and lists one record per CDR3 protein. The repertoire has 200,000 to 250,000 distinct CDR3 sequences, about 13% of them found once; the top ten carry roughly 4%. The CDR3 consists of 13 residues. CDR1 and CDR2 from the germline V gene are LNHDA and SQIVND (reference sequence). The V end lost 3 bases, the J end lost 8 bases, and 11 bases lay between the germline ends. A further study also used this sample, focusing on yellow fever vaccine responses in identical twins.

This TCR was recovered from a woman between 18 and 30 years old in good health. The chain combines TRBV19 with TRBJ2-1; D not resolved. Sequenced: memory (CD45RO+) T cells sorted from blood. CDR3 sequence: CASSITGRYEQFF. The CDR3 DNA sequence: TGTGCCAGTAGTATCACCGGACGGTATGAGCAGTTCTTC.